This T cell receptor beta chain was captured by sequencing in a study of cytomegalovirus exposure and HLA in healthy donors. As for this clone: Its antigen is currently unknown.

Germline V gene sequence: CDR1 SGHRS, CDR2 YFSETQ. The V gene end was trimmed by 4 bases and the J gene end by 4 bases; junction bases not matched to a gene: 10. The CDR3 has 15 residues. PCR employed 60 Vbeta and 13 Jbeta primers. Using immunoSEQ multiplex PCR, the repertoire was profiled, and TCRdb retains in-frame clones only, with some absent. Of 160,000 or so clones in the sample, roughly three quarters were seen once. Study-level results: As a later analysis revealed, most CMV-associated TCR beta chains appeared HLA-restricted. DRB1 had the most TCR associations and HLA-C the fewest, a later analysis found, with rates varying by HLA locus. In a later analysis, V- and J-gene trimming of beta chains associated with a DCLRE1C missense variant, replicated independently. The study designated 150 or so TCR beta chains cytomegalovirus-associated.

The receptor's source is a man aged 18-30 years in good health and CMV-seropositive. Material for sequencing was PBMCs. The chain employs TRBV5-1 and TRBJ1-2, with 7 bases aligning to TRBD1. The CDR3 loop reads CASSPGTAMGYGYTF. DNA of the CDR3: TGCGCCAGCAGCCCGGGGACAGCCATGGGCTATGGCTACACCTTC.